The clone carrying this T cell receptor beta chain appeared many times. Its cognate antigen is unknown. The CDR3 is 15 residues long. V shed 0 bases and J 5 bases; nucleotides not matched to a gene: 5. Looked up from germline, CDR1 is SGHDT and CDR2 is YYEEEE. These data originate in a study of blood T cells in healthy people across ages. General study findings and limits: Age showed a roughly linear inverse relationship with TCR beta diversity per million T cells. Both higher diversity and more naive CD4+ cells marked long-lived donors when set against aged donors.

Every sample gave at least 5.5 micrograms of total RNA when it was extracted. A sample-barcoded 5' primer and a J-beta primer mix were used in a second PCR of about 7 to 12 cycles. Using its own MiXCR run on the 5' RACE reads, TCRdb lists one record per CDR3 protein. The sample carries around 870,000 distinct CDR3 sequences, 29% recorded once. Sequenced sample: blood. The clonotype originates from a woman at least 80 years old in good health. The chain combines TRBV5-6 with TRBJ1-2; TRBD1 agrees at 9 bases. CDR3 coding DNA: TGTGCCAGCAGCTTGGGGTCGACAGGGGGGTATGGCTACACCTTC. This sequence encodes CASSLGSTGGYGYTF. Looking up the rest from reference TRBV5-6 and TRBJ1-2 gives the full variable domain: DAGVTQSPTHLIKTRGQQVTLRCSPKSGHDTVSWYQQALGQGPQFIFQYYEEEERQRGNFPDRFSGHQFPNYSSELNVNALLLGDSALYLCASSLGSTGGYGYTFGSGTRLTVV.